The 14 T cell receptor beta chains given below trace back to one sample, sequenced in a study of shared clonotypes between healthy human individuals. TCRdb's copy holds only in-frame clones and misses some; the assay was immunoSEQ multiplex PCR. The sample has around 1,900,000 clones, 93% seen once. Naivety among CD8 cells was defined by CD45RO negativity and positive CCR7 selection, thereby excluding terminally differentiated effector memory CD45RA+ cells. The sequenced material came from naive CD8+ T cells from PBMCs. These receptors originate from a man between 18 and 29 years old in good health. Some clones in this sample may be carry-over from other donors' samples.

The chain links TRBV27 to TRBJ2-2, with TRBD1 matching over 7 bases. The ends lost 5 bases at V and 7 bases at J; junction bases unmatched: 10. This CDR3 comprises 15 residues. The germline V gene has CDR1 MNHEY and CDR2 SMNVEV (reference sequence). CDR3 nucleotides: TGTGCCAGCAGTCCCGACAGGGTTATTAACGGGGAGCTGTTTTTT. It specifies CASSPDRVINGELFF.

CDR3 sequence (DNA): TGTGCCAGCAGTGGTGTCTACGAGCAGTACTTC. It specifies CASSGVYEQYF. V and J are TRBV25-1 and TRBJ2-7; D remains unclear. Germline-derived CDR1 and CDR2 are MGHDK and SYGVNS. With 4 bases removed from V and 3 bases from J, the gap between germline ends came to 4 bases. The CDR3 loop spans 11 amino acids.

The chain is built from TRBV5-1 and TRBJ2-3; 12 positions agree with TRBD2. This CDR3 has 15 residues. Looked up from germline, CDR1 is SGHRS and CDR2 is YFSETQ. The trim removed 7 bases at V and 1 base at J, leaving 4 bases unmatched. For the CDR3, the DNA is TGCGCCAGCGGACTAGCGGGAAGGGGCACAGATACGCAGTATTTT. The encoded protein is CASGLAGRGTDTQYF.

The chain joins TRBV28 to TRBJ2-7; D unclear. CDR3 length: 13 amino acids. V was trimmed by 3 bases and J by 4 bases, leaving 10 bases between them. Germline lookup yields CDR1 MDHEN and CDR2 SYDVKM. The CDR3 sequence is CASSLAAKYEQYF. Here the CDR3 DNA reads TGTGCCAGCAGTTTGGCAGCAAAATACGAGCAGTACTTC.

The chain joins TRBV9 to TRBJ2-7, with 10 bases that match TRBD1. In germline, CDR1 is SGDLS, CDR2 YYNGEE. Trimming removed 3 bases from V and 4 bases from J; junction bases left unmatched: 4. The CDR3 has 14 amino acids. The chain's CDR3 is CASSGGTGVYEQYF. DNA for the CDR3: TGTGCCAGCAGCGGAGGGACAGGGGTGTACGAGCAGTACTTC.

The genes are TRBV7-9 and TRBJ2-3; 11 nucleotides agree with TRBD2. From germline, CDR1 is SEHNR and CDR2 FQNEAQ (reference sequence). This CDR3 has 15 residues. Trimming at V came to 2 bases and at J to 5 bases, leaving 3 bases not matched to a gene. CDR3 residues: CASSLLAGGIDTQYF. DNA of the CDR3: TGTGCCAGCAGCTTACTAGCGGGAGGTATAGATACGCAGTATTTT.

DNA of the CDR3: TGTGCCAGCAGAGCGGGAGGCACCGGGGAGCTGTTTTTT. Translated: CASRAGGTGELFF. This chain uses TRBV2 with TRBJ2-2; the match to TRBD2 covers 9 bases. The CDR3 is 13 residues long. Germline loops: CDR1 SNHLY, CDR2 FYNNEI. The V gene end was trimmed by 6 bases and the J gene end by 4 bases; junction bases not matched to a gene: 0.

The chain is built from TRBV7-9 and TRBJ2-1; tentatively, D is TRBD1 or TRBD2 (5 bases each). The V gene lost 5 bases and the J gene lost 5 bases, with 13 bases spanning the gap. Germline lookup yields CDR1 SEHNR and CDR2 FQNEAQ (reference sequence). The CDR3 covers 14 residues. The CDR3 DNA reads as TGTGCCAGCAGCCCCCGGGACCGGAACAATGAGCAGTTCTTC. Translated, it gives CASSPRDRNNEQFF.

This clone occurred once. The rearrangement joins TRBV27 to TRBJ2-1, with 9 nucleotides matching TRBD1. Looked up from germline, CDR1 is MNHEY and CDR2 is SMNVEV (reference sequence). V shed 2 bases and J 8 bases; nucleotides not matched to a gene: 10. This CDR3 spans 16 amino acids. The CDR3 is CASSLQTSTGGDEQFF. The CDR3 DNA reads as TGTGCCAGCAGTTTACAGACTTCGACAGGGGGGGATGAGCAGTTCTTC.

The rearrangement links TRBV7-8 to TRBJ2-7; D is unclear. This CDR3 is built from 15 residues. The germline V gene has CDR1 SGHVS and CDR2 FQNEAQ. Trimming took off 5 bases at V and 2 bases at J, with 16 bases between the two ends. CDR3 in DNA: TGTGCCAGCAGCCCCGGACCAGTACAAACCTACGAGCAGTACTTC. It encodes CASSPGPVQTYEQYF.

CDR3 amino acids: CASSKTGTGFYEQYF. CDR3 coding DNA: TGTGCCAGCAGCAAGACCGGGACAGGGTTCTACGAGCAGTACTTC. The chain has TRBV27 and TRBJ2-7; 9 nucleotides align to TRBD1. The CDR3 is 15 residues long. V was clipped by 6 bases and J by 3 bases; unmatched bases: 9. CDR1 is MNHEY, CDR2 SMNVEV, per germline (reference sequence).

The chain uses TRBV7-9 and TRBJ2-1; D remains ambiguous. Trimming pared 1 base from V and 16 bases from J, leaving 17 bases between. This CDR3 region has 13 residues. Germline lookup yields CDR1 SEHNR and CDR2 FQNEAQ (reference sequence). The CDR3, as DNA: TGTGCCAGCAGCTTAGTGGGTAACAATCCTCTATTCTTC. This codes for CASSLVGNNPLFF.

The gene calls are TRBV7-3 and TRBJ2-7, with 9 bases that match TRBD1. The germline CDR1 and CDR2 sequences are SGHTA and FQGTGA. The V segment lost 4 bases and the J segment 6 bases; nucleotides outside the gene matches: 10. CDR3 size: 15 residues. Here the CDR3 DNA reads TGTGCCAGCAGCTCATACAGGGGGCAAGAAGCCGAGCAGTACTTC. Protein: CASSSYRGQEAEQYF.

About this clone: This same CDR3 is encoded by further DNA sequences in the sample. The chain links TRBV9 to TRBJ1-3; D is possibly TRBD1 (6 bases). V lost 4 bases and J 1 base, leaving 9 bases between the germline ends. This CDR3 has 14 amino acids. Germline loops: CDR1 SGDLS, CDR2 YYNGEE. The CDR3 bases are TGTGCCAGCAGCACCAGGGGTTCTGGAAACACCATATATTTT. Translation gives CASSTRGSGNTIYF.